Reported below is one T cell receptor beta chain. Its target is unknown. The sample belongs to a study of OX40 agonist ivuxolimab in advanced cancers. Sequencing was performed with immunoSEQ multiplex PCR; in TCRdb, only in-frame clones are kept and a portion is missing. The sample has tens of thousands of clones; roughly 80% are singletons. Germline V gene data show CDR1 as SNHLY and CDR2 as FYNNEI. This CDR3 spans 15 amino acids. V was shortened by 0 bases and J by 4 bases, with 11 bases between the two germline ends. General observations from the study: With doses of 0.1-3.0 mg/kg, partial responders showed among the lowest clonal expansion. The authors also found low normalized T-cell clonal expansion in some nonresponders.

The clonotype comes from an adult with an advanced solid tumor such as melanoma, head and neck, liver or kidney cancer. The specimen comprised CD4+ or CD8+ T cells sorted from blood, sampled in a trial of the OX40 agonist ivuxolimab. This chain links TRBV2 with TRBJ2-3; D might be TRBD1 (5 bases). As DNA, the CDR3 is TGTGCCAGCAGTGAAGCCGGACACCGTGCAGATACGCAGTATTTT. The encoded protein is CASSEAGHRADTQYF. The complete variable domain, with remaining parts taken from reference TRBV2 and TRBJ2-3, reads EPEVTQTPSHQVTQMGQEVILRCVPISNHLYFYWYRQILGQKVEFLVSFYNNEISEKSEIFDDQFSVERPDGSNFTLKIRSTKLEDSAMYFCASSEAGHRADTQYFGPGTRLTVL.